The source of this TCR beta chain is a study of neurological immune-mediated disorders. CDR3 length equals 13 residues. The germline gives CDR1 LGHNA, CDR2 YSLEER. Trimming cost V 4 bases and J 7 bases, with 13 bases left between them. Each CDR3 protein is one row after TCRdb ran MiXCR on the 5' RACE reads. The repertoire consists of about 28,000 distinct CDR3 sequences, with about 12% occurring once and the leading ten covering about 6%. This clonotype was detected ten times or more. Sequenced: PBMCs. The TCR was taken from a woman in her fifties or sixties in good health. The V call is TRBV4-3, the J call TRBJ1-2; D uncertain. In nucleotides, the CDR3 is TGCGCCAGCAGCCTATGGGAGAAGGGTGGCTACACCTTC. Amino acids: CASSLWEKGGYTF.